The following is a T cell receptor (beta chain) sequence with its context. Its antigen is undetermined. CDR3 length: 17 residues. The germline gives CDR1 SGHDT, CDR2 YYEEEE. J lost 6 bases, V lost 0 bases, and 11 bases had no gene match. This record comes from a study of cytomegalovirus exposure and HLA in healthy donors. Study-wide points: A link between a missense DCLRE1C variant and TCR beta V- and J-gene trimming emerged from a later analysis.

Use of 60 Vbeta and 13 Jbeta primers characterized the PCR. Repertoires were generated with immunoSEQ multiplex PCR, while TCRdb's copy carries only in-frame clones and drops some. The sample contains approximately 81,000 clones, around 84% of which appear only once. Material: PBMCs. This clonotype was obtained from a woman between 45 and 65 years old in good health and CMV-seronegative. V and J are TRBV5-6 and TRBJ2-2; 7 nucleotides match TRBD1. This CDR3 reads CASSLAMTGLGAGELFF. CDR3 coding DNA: TGTGCCAGCAGCTTGGCCATGACAGGGTTAGGAGCCGGGGAGCTGTTTTTT.